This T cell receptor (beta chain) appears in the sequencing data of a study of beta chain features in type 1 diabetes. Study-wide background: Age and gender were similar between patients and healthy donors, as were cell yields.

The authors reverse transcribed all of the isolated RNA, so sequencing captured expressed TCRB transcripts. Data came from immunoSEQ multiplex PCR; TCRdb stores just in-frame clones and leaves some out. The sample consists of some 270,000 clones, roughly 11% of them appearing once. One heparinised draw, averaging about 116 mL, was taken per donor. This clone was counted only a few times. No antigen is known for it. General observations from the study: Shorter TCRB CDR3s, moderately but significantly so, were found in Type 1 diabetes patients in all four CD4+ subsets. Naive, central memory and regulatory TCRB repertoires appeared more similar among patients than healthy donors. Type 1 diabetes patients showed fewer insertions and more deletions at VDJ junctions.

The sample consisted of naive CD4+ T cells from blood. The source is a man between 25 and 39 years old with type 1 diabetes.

CDR3 nucleotides: TGTGCCAGCAGTTCCCCTTTGCAGGCCGGGGAGCTGTTTTTT. Protein: CASSSPLQAGELFF. The V call is TRBV6-5, the J call TRBJ2-2; D unclear. The germline CDR1 and CDR2 sequences are MNHEY and SVGAGI. Trimming shortened V by 4 bases and J by 6 bases, and 12 bases separated the two germline ends. The CDR3 contains 14 residues.